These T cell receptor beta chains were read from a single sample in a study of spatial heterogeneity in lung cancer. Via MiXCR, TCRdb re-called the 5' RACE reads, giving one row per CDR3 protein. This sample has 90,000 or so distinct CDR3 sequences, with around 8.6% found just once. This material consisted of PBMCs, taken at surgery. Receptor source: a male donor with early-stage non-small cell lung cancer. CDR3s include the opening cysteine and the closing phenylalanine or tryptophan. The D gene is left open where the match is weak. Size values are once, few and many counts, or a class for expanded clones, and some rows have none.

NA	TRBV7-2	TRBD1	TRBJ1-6	CASSLQGGNSPLHF	TGTGCCAGCAGCTTACAGGGGGGGAATTCACCCCTCCACTTT
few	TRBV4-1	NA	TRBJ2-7	CASSQTETYEQYF	TGCGCCAGCAGCCAAACTGAAACCTACGAGCAGTACTTC
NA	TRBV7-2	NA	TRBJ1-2	CASSLAPGRGYGYTF	TGTGCCAGCAGCTTAGCACCGGGGAGGGGATATGGCTACACCTTC
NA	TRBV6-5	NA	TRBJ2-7	CASSYSPGAGEQYF	TGTGCCAGCAGTTACAGCCCAGGGGCTGGCGAGCAGTACTTC
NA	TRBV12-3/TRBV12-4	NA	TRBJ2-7	CASSLSGNSEQYF	TGTGCCAGCAGTTTGTCTGGTAATTCCGAGCAGTACTTC
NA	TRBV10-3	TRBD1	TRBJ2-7	CAISESGRDRGQYEQYF	TGTGCCATCAGTGAGTCGGGCAGGGACAGGGGGCAGTACGAGCAGTACTTC
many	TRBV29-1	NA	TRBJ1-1	CSVPWESGQNTEAFF	TGCAGCGTCCCATGGGAATCCGGACAGAACACTGAAGCTTTCTTT
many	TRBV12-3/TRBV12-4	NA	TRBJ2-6	CASKSDSGANVLTF	TGTGCCAGCAAATCTGATTCTGGGGCCAACGTCCTGACTTTC
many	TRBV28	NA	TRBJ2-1	CASSFQLRGLAFF	TGTGCCAGCAGTTTTCAATTGCGGGGGCTTGCGTTCTTC
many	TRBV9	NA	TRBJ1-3	CASSVGRSSGNTIYF	TGTGCCAGCAGCGTAGGACGGTCCTCTGGAAACACCATATATTTT
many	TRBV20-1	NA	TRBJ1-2	CSARVGDGSQGYTF	TGCAGTGCTAGAGTAGGGGACGGCTCCCAGGGCTACACCTTC
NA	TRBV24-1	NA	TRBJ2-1	CATRAQFPYNEQFF	TGTGCCACCAGGGCCCAGTTCCCCTACAATGAGCAGTTCTTC
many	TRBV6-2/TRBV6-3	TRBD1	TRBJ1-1	CASSYLNSGQGHFYTEAFF	TGTGCCAGCAGTTACTTAAATAGTGGACAGGGCCATTTCTACACTGAAGCTTTCTTT
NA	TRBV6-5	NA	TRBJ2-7	CASSKLGAYEQYF	TGTGCCAGCAGCAAATTAGGGGCCTACGAGCAGTACTTC
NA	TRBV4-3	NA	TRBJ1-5	CASSQESGSNQPQHF	TGCGCCAGCAGCCAAGAGTCGGGTAGCAATCAGCCCCAGCATTTT